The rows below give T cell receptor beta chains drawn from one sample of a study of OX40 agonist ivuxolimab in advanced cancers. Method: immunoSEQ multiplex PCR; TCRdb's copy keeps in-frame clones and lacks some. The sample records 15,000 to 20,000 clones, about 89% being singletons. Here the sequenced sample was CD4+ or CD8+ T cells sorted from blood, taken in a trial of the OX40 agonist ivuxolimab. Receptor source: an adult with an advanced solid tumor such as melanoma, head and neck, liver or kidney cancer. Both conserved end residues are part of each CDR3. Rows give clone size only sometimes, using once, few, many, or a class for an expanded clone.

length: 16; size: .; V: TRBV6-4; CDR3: CASGSPGGYGANVLTF
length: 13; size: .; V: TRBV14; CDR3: CASSPGGATEAFF
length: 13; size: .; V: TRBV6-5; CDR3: CASSYNSLYEQYF
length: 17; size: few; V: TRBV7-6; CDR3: CASSPTLGAGGYNEQFF
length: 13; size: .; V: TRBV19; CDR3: CASSMVLYNEQFF
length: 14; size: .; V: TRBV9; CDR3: CASSVGGAGQPQHF
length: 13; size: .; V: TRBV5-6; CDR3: CASSRRDSYGYTF
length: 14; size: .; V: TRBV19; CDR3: CASSSTVSYNEQFF
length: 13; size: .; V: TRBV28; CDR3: CASSLDRGIEAFF
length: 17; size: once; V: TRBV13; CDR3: CASSLGPIGRRQDTQYF
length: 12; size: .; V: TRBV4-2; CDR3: CASSLSGNTIYF
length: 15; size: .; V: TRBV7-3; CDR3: CASSGAGGFTGELFF
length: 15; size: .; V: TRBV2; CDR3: CASSEAGTYSYEQYF
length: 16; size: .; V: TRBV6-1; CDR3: CASSERGTLSYNEQFF
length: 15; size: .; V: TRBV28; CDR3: CASSLPERSTEKLFF
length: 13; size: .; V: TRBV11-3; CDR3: CASSAYNTGELFF
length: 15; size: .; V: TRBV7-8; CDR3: CASSYSTGVMYEQYF
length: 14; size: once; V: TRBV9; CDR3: CASSVDSGGGKLFF
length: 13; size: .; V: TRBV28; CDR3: CAIRGTANYGYTF
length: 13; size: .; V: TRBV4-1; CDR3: CASSPLVTGELFF
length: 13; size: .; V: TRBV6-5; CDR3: CASSWASIHEQYF
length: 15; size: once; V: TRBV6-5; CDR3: CASSYGVWETDTQYF
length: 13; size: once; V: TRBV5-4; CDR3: CASSSLDSYEQYF
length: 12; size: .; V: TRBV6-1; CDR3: CASLAISYEQYF
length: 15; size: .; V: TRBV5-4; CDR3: CASSFAGGPINEQFF
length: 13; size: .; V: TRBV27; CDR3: CASGVGGTDTQYF
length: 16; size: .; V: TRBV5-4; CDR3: CASSWSAGQGNYEQYF
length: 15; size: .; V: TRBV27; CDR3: CASSLSGGGAYEQYF
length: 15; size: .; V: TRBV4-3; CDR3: CASSLGAGATYEQYF
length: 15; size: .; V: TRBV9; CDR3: CASSLTSDRDYEQYF
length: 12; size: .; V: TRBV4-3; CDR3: CASSQGRLEQYF
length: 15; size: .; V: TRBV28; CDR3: CASSSPTGSWEPQHF
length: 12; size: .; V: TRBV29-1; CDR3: CSVVQDSYEQYF
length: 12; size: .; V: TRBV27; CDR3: CASSLVRGEQFF
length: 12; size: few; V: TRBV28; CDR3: CASSSLREEQYF
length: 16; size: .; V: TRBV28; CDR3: CASNPPGQGAGQPQHF
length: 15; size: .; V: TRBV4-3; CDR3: CASSQDNRVGEKLFF
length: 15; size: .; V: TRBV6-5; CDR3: CASSYSGAMNTEAFF
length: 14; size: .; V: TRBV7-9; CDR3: CASTGGEGGETQYF
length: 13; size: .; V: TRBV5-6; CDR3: CASSLVSGPEQYF
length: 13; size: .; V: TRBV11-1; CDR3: CASSFVSSYEQYF
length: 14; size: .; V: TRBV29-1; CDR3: CSVNTAGGYNEQFF
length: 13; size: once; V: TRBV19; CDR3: CASRTGLNTEAFF
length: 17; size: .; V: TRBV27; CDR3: CASSWVSARSGANVLTF
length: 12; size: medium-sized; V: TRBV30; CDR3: CAWSSGDYEQYF
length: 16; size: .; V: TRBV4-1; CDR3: CASSQVGLAGENEQFF